This TCR beta chain was documented in a study of identical twins. This clonotype was detected only a few times. All donors were healthy, and all were Caucasian. TCRdb itself ran the 5' RACE reads through MiXCR, one entry per CDR3 protein. Among 350,000 to 600,000 distinct CDR3 sequences listed, approximately 15% were seen once. Per the germline V gene, CDR1 is SGDLS and CDR2 is YYNGEE. CDR3 size: 13 residues. V was cut by 4 bases and J by 8 bases, with 12 bases left in between. These sequences were also reported in another study, on yellow fever vaccine responses in identical twins. That paper notes: Vaccine T cell responses of twins reportedly seemed partly convergent and partly personalized.

The sequence derives from a woman aged 18-29 years in good health. The chain carries TRBV9 and TRBJ1-4; no definite D call. The sequenced sample consisted of CD4+ T cells sorted from blood. DNA of the CDR3: TGTGCCAGCAGCCCGGACCTGGGGGAAAAACTGTTTTTT. Amino acids: CASSPDLGEKLFF.